The 3 T cell receptor beta chains below come from one sample, sequenced in a study of CD8 T cells in Susac syndrome. The RNA, roughly 0.5 to 1 ug, was put through reverse transcription using random hexamers. MiXCR was run by TCRdb on the immunoSEQ multiplex PCR reads, yielding one entry per CDR3 protein. The sample holds under 85,000 distinct CDR3 sequences, approximately 95% seen once. Sequencing was performed on CD8+ T cells from PBMCs. The source of these receptors is a human donor with Susac syndrome.

The chain has TRBV5-1 and TRBJ2-7, with TRBD1 matching over 9 bases. This CDR3 is 14 amino acids long. V was pared by 0 bases and J by 5 bases, with 3 bases of the junction left unmatched. Looked up from germline, CDR1 is SGHRS and CDR2 is YFSETQ. The CDR3 loop reads CASSLARTGDEQYF. Here the CDR3 DNA reads TGCGCCAGCAGCTTGGCTCGGACAGGGGACGAGCAGTACTTC.

V gene TRBV20-1 combines with J gene TRBJ1-5; tentatively, D is TRBD1 (6 bases). Germline V gives CDR1 DFQATT, CDR2 SNEGSKA (reference sequence). The germline V and J ends were trimmed by 4 bases and 2 bases, with 36 bases remaining between them. CDR3 size: 22 residues. CDR3 sequence: CSATVYGTGPGAFRGGNQPQHF. As DNA, the CDR3 is TGCAGTGCTACCGTATACGGCACCGGACCGGGGGCGTTCCGGGGGGGCAATCAGCCCCAGCATTTT.

The chain recombines TRBV6-5 with TRBJ1-1; TRBD1 agrees at 8 bases. J gave up 1 base and V 0 bases, and 4 bases lay outside the gene matches. Germline V gene lookup returns CDR1 MNHEY and CDR2 SVGAGI. This CDR3 comprises 16 residues. CDR3 sequence reads: CASSYSDRGWNTEAFF. The DNA for the CDR3 is TGTGCCAGCAGTTACTCCGACAGGGGATGGAACACTGAAGCTTTCTTT.